This T cell receptor (beta chain) was profiled in a study of blood T cell repertoires in COVID-19. Study-level information: COVID-19 samples collected from the United States, Italy and Spain covered acute and convalescent phases. From T cells, B-cell-depleted T cells, or PBMCs came the material, which was cDNA or gDNA.

This CDR3 spans 15 amino acids. V lost 2 bases, J lost 12 bases, and 14 bases stayed unmatched. The V gene's germline CDR1 is SGHRS and CDR2 YFSETQ. Source study methods: Amplification of reference gene primers provided the estimated nucleated cell counts. Sequenced by immunoSEQ multiplex PCR; TCRdb stores in-frame clones only, minus some. V and J calls and clone size are those listed in that table; D and trimming were worked out from the DNA. The sample yields more than 80,000 clones, 85% to 90% seen once. This clone was picked up one time. The chain links TRBV5-1 to TRBJ2-1; TRBD1 aligns across 7 bases. Sequencing was carried out using peripheral blood. The sequence was obtained from a human donor with active COVID-19. The donor label of this sample is uncertain. CDR3 loop: CASSFQGEPKRGQFF. The CDR3 nucleotides are TGCGCCAGCAGCTTTCAGGGGGAGCCGAAGCGTGGGCAGTTCTTC.